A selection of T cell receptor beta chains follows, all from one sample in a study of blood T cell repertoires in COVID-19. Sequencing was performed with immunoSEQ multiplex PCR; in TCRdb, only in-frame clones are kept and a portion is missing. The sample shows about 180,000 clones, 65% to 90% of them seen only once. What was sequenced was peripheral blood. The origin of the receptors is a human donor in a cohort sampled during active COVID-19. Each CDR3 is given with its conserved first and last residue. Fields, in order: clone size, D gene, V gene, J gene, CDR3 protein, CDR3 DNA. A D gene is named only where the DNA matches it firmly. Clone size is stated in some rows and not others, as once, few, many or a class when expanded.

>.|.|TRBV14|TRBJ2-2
CASSQQGIAGELFF
TGTGCCAGCAGCCAACAGGGAATTGCCGGGGAGCTGTTTTTT
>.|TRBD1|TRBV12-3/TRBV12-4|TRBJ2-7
CASRPTGAYEQYF
TGTGCCAGCAGACCGACAGGGGCCTACGAGCAGTACTTC
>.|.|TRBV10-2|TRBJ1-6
CASSRGDSPLHF
TGCGCCAGCAGTCGGGGGGATTCACCCCTCCACTTT
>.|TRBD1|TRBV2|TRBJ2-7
CASSVPPTGKGYEQYF
TGTGCCAGCAGTGTCCCCCCGACAGGGAAAGGTTACGAGCAGTACTTC
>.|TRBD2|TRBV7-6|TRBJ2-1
CASSKLAGGRNEQFF
TGTGCCAGCAGCAAACTAGCGGGGGGACGGAATGAGCAGTTCTTC
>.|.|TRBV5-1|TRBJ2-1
CASSLAGSHEQFF
TGCGCCAGCAGCTTGGCGGGATCGCATGAGCAGTTCTTC
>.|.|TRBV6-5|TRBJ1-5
CASKIQGIGQPQHF
TGTGCCAGCAAAATACAGGGAATCGGCCAGCCCCAGCATTTT
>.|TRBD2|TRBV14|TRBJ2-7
CASSPLGSGGFYEQYF
TGTGCCAGCAGCCCTCTGGGTAGCGGGGGATTCTACGAGCAGTACTTC
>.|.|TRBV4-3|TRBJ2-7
CASSPRQGGRYEQYF
TGCGCCAGCAGCCCCCGGCAGGGAGGAAGGTACGAGCAGTACTTC
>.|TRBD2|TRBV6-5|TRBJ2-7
CASSYYGRANEQYF
TGTGCCAGCAGTTATTACGGGAGGGCTAACGAGCAGTACTTC
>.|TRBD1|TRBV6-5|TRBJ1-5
CASRRTGLNQPQHF
TGTGCCAGCAGGCGGACAGGTCTTAATCAGCCCCAGCATTTT
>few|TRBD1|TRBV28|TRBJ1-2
CASSYPTGARYGYTF
TGTGCCAGCAGTTACCCGACAGGGGCGAGGTATGGCTACACCTTC
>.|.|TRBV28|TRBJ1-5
CASSLGGVPSNQPQHF
TGTGCCAGCAGTTTAGGAGGGGTGCCTAGCAATCAGCCCCAGCATTTT
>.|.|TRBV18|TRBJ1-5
CASSPAGASNQPQHF
TGTGCCAGCTCACCAGCAGGCGCTAGCAATCAGCCCCAGCATTTT
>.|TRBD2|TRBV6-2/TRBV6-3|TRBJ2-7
CASSRGLAVPGEQYF
TGTGCCAGCAGCCGGGGACTAGCGGTCCCCGGCGAGCAGTACTTC
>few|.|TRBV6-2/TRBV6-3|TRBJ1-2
CASSQGYGYTF
TGTGCCAGCAGTCAGGGCTATGGCTACACCTTC
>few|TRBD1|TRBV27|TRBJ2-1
CASTLTGQGKYNEQFF
TGTGCCAGCACATTGACGGGACAGGGGAAGTACAATGAGCAGTTCTTC